This T cell receptor beta chain is drawn from a study of blood T cell repertoires in COVID-19. Clones were read by immunoSEQ multiplex PCR, and TCRdb kept only the in-frame ones, dropping some. The sample lists about 400,000 clones, roughly 86% occurring once. The V end lost 2 bases, the J end lost 3 bases, and 11 bases lay between the germline ends. This CDR3 is 15 amino acids long. Germline lookup yields CDR1 SGHVS and CDR2 FQNEAQ. Material: PBMCs or T cells enriched from blood (not recorded which). The J gene is TRBJ2-1, the V gene TRBV7-8; tentative D call: TRBD1 (6 bases). The receptor comes from a woman aged 40 to 50 with acute COVID-19. The CDR3 DNA is TGTGCCAGCAGCTTAACAGGGAAAGGCTACAATGAGCAGTTCTTC. This encodes CASSLTGKGYNEQFF.